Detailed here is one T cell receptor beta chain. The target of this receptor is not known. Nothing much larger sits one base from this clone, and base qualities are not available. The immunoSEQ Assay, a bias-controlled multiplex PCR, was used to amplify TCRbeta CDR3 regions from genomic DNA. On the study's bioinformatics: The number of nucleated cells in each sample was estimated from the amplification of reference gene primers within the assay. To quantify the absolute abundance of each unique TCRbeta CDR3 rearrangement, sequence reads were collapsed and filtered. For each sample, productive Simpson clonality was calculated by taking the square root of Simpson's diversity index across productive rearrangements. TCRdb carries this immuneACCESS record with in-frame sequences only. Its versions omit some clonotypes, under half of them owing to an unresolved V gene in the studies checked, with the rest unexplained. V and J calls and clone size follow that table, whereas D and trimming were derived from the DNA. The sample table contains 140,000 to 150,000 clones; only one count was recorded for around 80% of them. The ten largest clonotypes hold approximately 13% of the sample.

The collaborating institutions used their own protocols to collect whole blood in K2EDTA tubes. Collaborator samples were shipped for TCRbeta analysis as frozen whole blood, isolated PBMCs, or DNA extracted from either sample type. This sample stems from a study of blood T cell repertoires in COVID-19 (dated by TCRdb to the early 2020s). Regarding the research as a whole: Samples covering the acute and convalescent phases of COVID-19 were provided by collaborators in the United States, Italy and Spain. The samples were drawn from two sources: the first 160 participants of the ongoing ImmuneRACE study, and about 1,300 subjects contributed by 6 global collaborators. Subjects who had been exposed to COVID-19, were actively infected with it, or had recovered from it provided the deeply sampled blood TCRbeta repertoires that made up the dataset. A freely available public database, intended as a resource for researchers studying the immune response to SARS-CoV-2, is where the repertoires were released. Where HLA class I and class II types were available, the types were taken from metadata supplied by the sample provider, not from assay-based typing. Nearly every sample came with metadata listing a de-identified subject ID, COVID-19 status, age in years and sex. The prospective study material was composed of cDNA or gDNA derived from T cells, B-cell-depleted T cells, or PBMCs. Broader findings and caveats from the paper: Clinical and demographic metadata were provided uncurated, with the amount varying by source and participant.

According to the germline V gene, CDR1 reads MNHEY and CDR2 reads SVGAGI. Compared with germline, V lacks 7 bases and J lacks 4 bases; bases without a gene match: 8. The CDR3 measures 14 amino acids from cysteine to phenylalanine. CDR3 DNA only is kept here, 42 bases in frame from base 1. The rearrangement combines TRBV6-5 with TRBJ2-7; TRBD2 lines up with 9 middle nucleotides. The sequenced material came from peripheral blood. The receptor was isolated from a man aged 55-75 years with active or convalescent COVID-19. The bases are TGTGCCAGCACGCGGGCTAGCGGGGAATACGAGCAGTACTTC. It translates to CASTRASGEYEQYF.